The 17 T cell receptor beta chains listed next were all sequenced from one sample in a study of shared clonotypes between healthy human individuals. Here immunoSEQ multiplex PCR was the method, and the copy in TCRdb shows in-frame clones only, minus some. The table shows approximately 2.1 million clones, with over 90% occurring only once. Material: naive CD4+ T cells from PBMCs. The subset is: CD45RA+ positively selected. Receptor source: a young man in good health. Some clones in this sample may be carry-over from other donors' samples.

The chain joins TRBV2 to TRBJ2-7; D tentatively reads TRBD1 or TRBD2 (5 bases each). The CDR3 loop spans 16 amino acids. Trimming left V 2 bases short and J 3 bases short, with 17 bases between. Germline V CDR1 and CDR2: SNHLY, FYNNEI. The CDR3 here is CASSESSAGRDYEQYF. CDR3 nucleotides: TGTGCCAGCAGTGAAAGCTCGGCAGGGAGAGACTACGAGCAGTACTTC.

V is TRBV7-8 and J is TRBJ1-1; D possibly corresponds to TRBD1 (5 bases). The CDR3 length is 13 residues. Deletions cut 8 bases from V and 5 bases from J, with 15 bases between. Germline CDR1 reads SGHVS; CDR2 reads FQNEAQ. The CDR3 region is CASGQGVGTEAFF. In DNA, the CDR3 is TGTGCCAGCGGGCAAGGGGTAGGGACTGAAGCTTTCTTT.

In this sample, this clone turned up once. This chain uses TRBV5-1 with TRBJ2-2; no reliable D call. Germline CDR1 SGHRS, CDR2 YFSETQ. V was pared by 3 bases and J by 7 bases, with 19 bases between. This CDR3 is built from 16 residues. The CDR3: CASSWAGSSVGGELFF. Here the CDR3 DNA reads TGCGCCAGCAGCTGGGCCGGGTCTTCTGTCGGCGGGGAGCTGTTTTTT. Variable domain in full (rest from reference TRBV5-1 and TRBJ2-2): KAGVTQTPRYLIKTRGQQVTLSCSPISGHRSVSWYQQTPGQGLQFLFEYFSETQRNKGNFPGRFSGRQFSNSRSEMNVSTLELGDSALYLCASSWAGSSVGGELFFGEGSRLTVL.

The rearrangement uses TRBV19 and TRBJ2-7, with a tentative D call TRBD2 (5 bases). There are 15 residues in the CDR3. CDR1 LNHDA and CDR2 SQIVND come from the germline V gene (reference sequence). V was cut by 6 bases and J by 0 bases, with 15 bases left in between. CDR3 nucleotide sequence: TGTGCCAGTAGCAAAGAGCGGATTTACTCCTACGAGCAGTACTTC. As protein: CASSKERIYSYEQYF.

This rearrangement joins TRBV9 to TRBJ2-1; D is unresolved. CDR1 is SGDLS and CDR2 is YYNGEE in the germline V gene. The CDR3 has 15 residues. The germline V and J ends were trimmed by 3 bases and 6 bases, with 16 bases remaining between them. Here the CDR3 DNA reads TGTGCCAGCAGCGCCGGACCTCCCCTTAGCAATGAGCAGTTCTTC. It specifies CASSAGPPLSNEQFF.

The chain combines TRBV6-5 with TRBJ1-6; D is uncertain. CDR1 and CDR2 (germline): MNHEY, SVGAGI. V was trimmed by 5 bases and J by 3 bases, leaving 8 bases between them. The CDR3 loop spans 14 amino acids. The chain's CDR3 is CASSRVNYNSPLHF. Here the CDR3 DNA reads TGTGCCAGCAGTAGGGTGAACTATAATTCACCCCTCCACTTT.

The chain recombines TRBV5-1 with TRBJ1-3, with 7 bases fitting TRBD1. This CDR3 comprises 19 residues. Looked up from germline, CDR1 is SGHRS and CDR2 is YFSETQ. The V segment lost 1 base and the J segment 2 bases; nucleotides outside the gene matches: 15. The CDR3 bases are TGCGCCAGCAGCTTGTACCCGATTACAGGGGCGATTACTGGAAACACCATATATTTT. Protein sequence: CASSLYPITGAITGNTIYF.

The rearrangement uses TRBV28 and TRBJ2-7, with D unclear. CDR3 length equals 15 residues. Germline CDR1 MDHEN, CDR2 SYDVKM. V shed 5 bases and J shed 5 bases, with 19 bases lying between them. CDR3 region: CASSGIESRPHEQYF. The CDR3 DNA follows: TGTGCCAGCAGTGGTATCGAGTCAAGGCCCCACGAGCAGTACTTC.

This chain links TRBV29-1 with TRBJ2-7; maybe TRBD2 (5 bases). The ends were cut back, 4 bases at V and 6 bases at J, with 13 bases in the middle. Germline assignment: CDR1 SQVTM and CDR2 ANQGSEA. The CDR3 length is 12 residues. CDR3 nucleotides: TGCAGCGTTGGCGAGGGTCCCTTCGAGCAGTACTTC. This codes for CSVGEGPFEQYF.

The CDR3 region has the DNA TGTGCCAGCAGCCGGGGCCCAACAAACAATGAGCAGTTCTTC. Its translation is CASSRGPTNNEQFF. The V gene is TRBV7-2, the J gene TRBJ2-1, with D possibly called TRBD1 or TRBD2 (5 bases each). This CDR3 contains 14 residues. Per germline, CDR1 SGHTA and CDR2 FQGNSA. Deletions cut 5 bases from V and 5 bases from J, with 13 bases between.

This clone was seen just once. This chain uses TRBV5-1 with TRBJ2-7, with D possibly being TRBD1 or TRBD2 (5 bases each). V was cut by 3 bases and J by 4 bases, with 11 bases left in between. Germline CDR1 reads SGHRS; CDR2 reads YFSETQ. The CDR3 is 13 residues long. The CDR3 protein is CASSSPEGYEQYF. For the CDR3, the DNA is TGCGCCAGCAGCTCGCCAGAGGGGTACGAGCAGTACTTC.

V is TRBV28 and J is TRBJ2-7; D gene uncertain. From germline, CDR1 is MDHEN and CDR2 SYDVKM. This CDR3 is built from 14 residues. V dropped 5 bases and J dropped 4 bases, with 15 bases sitting between them. The DNA of the CDR3 is TGTGCCAGCAGTGGGTTCCTGGGCGCGTACGAGCAGTACTTC. This gives the protein CASSGFLGAYEQYF.

This chain links TRBV6-5 with TRBJ2-1; D might be TRBD2 (6 bases). Trimming shortened V by 2 bases and J by 6 bases, and 11 bases separated the two germline ends. Germline CDR1 MNHEY, CDR2 SVGAGI. This CDR3 is 14 amino acids long. CDR3 in DNA: TGTGCCAGCAGTTACCGGGACTCGGGCAATGAGCAGTTCTTC. Protein product: CASSYRDSGNEQFF.

This clone was found once. The genes are TRBV6-1 and TRBJ2-2, with D possibly being TRBD1 or TRBD2 (5 bases each). CDR3 size: 18 residues. Trimming stripped 0 bases from V and 4 bases from J, with 18 bases between. Germline CDR1 and CDR2: MNHNS and SASEGT. CDR3 sequence reads: CASSEALWGRAGTGELFF. The CDR3 DNA follows: TGTGCCAGCAGTGAAGCGCTGTGGGGCAGGGCGGGCACCGGGGAGCTGTTTTTT.

The chain recombines TRBV5-4 with TRBJ2-1; 8 nucleotides match TRBD2. V shed 3 bases, J shed 2 bases, and the junction held 7 bases outside the gene matches. This CDR3 is 16 amino acids long. Germline V lookup: CDR1 SGHNT, CDR2 YYREEE (reference sequence). The CDR3, as DNA: TGTGCCAGCAGCTCCGCAACTAGCGGTGCCTACAATGAGCAGTTCTTC. Protein product: CASSSATSGAYNEQFF.

The CDR3 nucleotides are TGTGCCAGCAGTTACTCGGCAGGGCCTAACTATGGCTACACCTTC. It codes for CASSYSAGPNYGYTF. This chain joins TRBV6-5 and TRBJ1-2, with a tentative D call TRBD1 (5 bases). The CDR3 covers 15 residues. Germline-derived CDR1 and CDR2 are MNHEY and SVGAGI. V lost 0 bases to trimming and J lost 0 bases, with 8 bases between them.

This clone was detected a few times. The sample contains more than one DNA sequence encoding this CDR3. This chain uses TRBV29-1 with TRBJ1-2, with a weak D call TRBD1 (5 bases). The length of the CDR3 is 13 residues. The V end was cut by 6 bases, the J end by 3 bases, with 14 bases between. Per germline, CDR1 SQVTM and CDR2 ANQGSEA. The CDR3 loop reads CSVTRTGDYGYTF. As DNA, the CDR3 is TGCAGCGTCACTAGGACGGGGGACTATGGCTACACCTTC.